The TCR beta chain described here comes from a study of blood T cell repertoires in COVID-19. Across the whole study: COVID-19 samples collected from the United States, Italy and Spain covered acute and convalescent phases. Sources were T cells, B-cell-depleted T cells, or PBMCs; the material itself was cDNA or gDNA.

As handled by the study authors: Amplification from reference gene primers served as the basis for estimated nucleated cell counts. The data were produced by immunoSEQ multiplex PCR, yet TCRdb's version contains in-frame clones alone and is incomplete. Clone size and V and J calls were adopted from that table, with D and trimming inferred from the DNA. The sample holds over 200,000 clones, roughly 86% seen once. The receptor was derived from a woman aged 55-70 years with acute or convalescent COVID-19. Sequenced material: peripheral blood.

The CDR3 is CASSPRLAGGDNEQFF. CDR3 nucleotides: TGTGCCAGCAGTCCAAGACTAGCGGGAGGAGACAATGAGCAGTTCTTC. The chain is built from TRBV27 and TRBJ2-1; 13 bases align to TRBD2. The CDR3 sequence is 16 residues long. Germline assignment: CDR1 MNHEY and CDR2 SMNVEV (reference sequence). The V gene end was trimmed by 5 bases and the J gene end by 5 bases; junction bases not matched to a gene: 6.